This T cell receptor (delta chain) derives from a study of γδ T cells in repeated Plasmodium falciparum infection. Study-level background: Samples were taken at baseline, before some infections, and 21 days after each.

Bulk repertoires came from Vgamma9/Vdelta2+ or Vdelta2-negative gammadelta T cells flow-sorted from PBMC. TCRdb called clones anew from the multiplex PCR reads with CATT. The table shows 45,000 to 50,000 delta-chain clones, with over 1.5% occurring only once. This clone was counted at least ten times. The translation of this DNA and the TCRdb protein of a much larger clone differ at residue 10, probably owing to a read error; the protein shown here is translated from the DNA. CDR1 and CDR2 (germline): TSWWSYY, QGS. Trimming removed 2 bases from V and 0 bases from J, with 13 bases in between. CDR3 length equals 16 residues.

This rearrangement joins TRDV1 to TRDJ1; D is undetermined. The J gene, left out of TCRdb, was set here by checking the DNA against germline. Sequenced: gamma-delta T cells from blood. The receptor comes from a pool of human donors (malaria-infected and uninfected, not separated). The CDR3 DNA sequence: TGTGCTCTTGGGGAAACAAGGGCCGCGCACACCGATAAACTCATCTTT. It is translated as CALGETRAAHTDKLIF.